This entry describes one T cell receptor beta chain. The antigen remains unidentified. The data derive from a study of cytomegalovirus exposure and HLA in healthy donors. Whole-study results and caveats: A classifier reportedly called cytomegalovirus status with high sensitivity and specificity. A list of 150 to 200 TCR beta chains associated with cytomegalovirus was given. In vitro experiments confirmed that three CMV-associated chains were specific for CMV antigens. The TCR clusters that emerged in the first cohort tended, a later analysis found, to co-occur in the 95 to 150 validation repertoires.

Repertoires were generated with immunoSEQ multiplex PCR, while TCRdb's copy carries only in-frame clones and drops some. The table includes about 57,000 clones, more than 80% detected once. Sequencing input: PBMCs. The receptor was derived from a young woman in good health and CMV-seronegative.

The CDR3 DNA sequence: TGTGCCAGCAGCCCAGGACAGGTACTTGGCTACACCTTC. Translated, it gives CASSPGQVLGYTF. The genes are TRBV7-9 and TRBJ1-2; 7 bases align to TRBD1. After removal of 5 bases from V and 7 bases from J, the junction contained 7 bases not matched to a gene. The CDR3 has 13 residues. The germline V gene has CDR1 SEHNR and CDR2 FQNEAQ (reference sequence).